This T cell receptor beta chain was captured in a study of T cell responses to AZD1222 COVID-19 vaccine. Study-wide points: All repertoire sampling was performed exclusively after the peak T cell response.

Sequenced by immunoSEQ multiplex PCR; TCRdb stores in-frame clones only, minus some. In the table there are 100,000 to 150,000 clones, around nine tenths of which are singletons. J was trimmed by 8 bases and V by 2 bases; bases with no gene match: 11. The V gene's germline CDR1 is SGHNT and CDR2 YYREEE (reference sequence). There are 17 residues in the CDR3. Details on this clone: Its cognate antigen is unknown.

The TCR originated in an adult in good health. Sequenced material: peripheral blood, taken on day 0 of AZD1222 vaccination. The chain links TRBV5-4 to TRBJ2-1; TRBD2 matches at 12 bases. Here the CDR3 reads CASSFGTSGGLGYEQFF. The CDR3 region has the DNA TGTGCCAGCAGCTTTGGAACTAGCGGGGGGTTGGGCTATGAGCAGTTCTTC.